The rows below give T cell receptor beta chains drawn from one sample of a study of T cell repertoires in cytomegalovirus infection. One entry per CDR3 protein, called by TCRdb with MiXCR from the reads. The sample lists 200,000 to 300,000 distinct CDR3 sequences, approximately 14% seen once, with 7.5% to 10% in the top ten. Sequencing input: PBMCs. These receptors all come from a human donor in good health (CMV status not recorded). Some clones in this sample may be carry-over from other donors' samples. Each CDR3 is given with its conserved first and last residue. A D gene is named only where the DNA matches it firmly. Only part of the rows carry a size: once, few, many, or a class if the clone is expanded.

cdr3_aa cdr3_nt d_call j_call clone_size v_call
CASSFWQAYEQYF TGTGCCAGCAGTTTCTGGCAGGCCTACGAGCAGTACTTC NA TRBJ2-7 many TRBV12-3/TRBV12-4
CASSSPGGPQHF TGTGCCAGTAGTTCTCCCGGAGGGCCCCAGCATTTT NA TRBJ1-5 many TRBV19
CASSSDRAAVQPQHF TGTGCCAGCAGCTCGGACAGGGCGGCGGTTCAGCCCCAGCATTTT TRBD1 TRBJ1-5 NA TRBV5-4
CASRPCGTSVNPGETQYF TGTGCCAGCAGACCCTGCGGGACTAGCGTCAACCCTGGGGAGACCCAGTACTTC TRBD2 TRBJ2-5 many TRBV12-3/TRBV12-4
CASSQRPDSTGELFF TGTGCCAGCAGCCAGCGGCCTGACAGCACCGGGGAGCTGTTTTTT NA TRBJ2-2 NA TRBV14
CASSLAFGGGSTDTQYF TGTGCCAGCAGCTTAGCGTTTGGAGGGGGGTCCACAGATACGCAGTATTTT NA TRBJ2-3 many TRBV7-6
CASSPTGAKGNTIYF TGTGCCAGCAGCCCAACAGGGGCAAAAGGAAACACCATATATTTT TRBD1 TRBJ1-3 NA TRBV7-2
CASREAGQETQYF TGTGCCAGCAGAGAGGCAGGACAAGAGACCCAGTACTTC NA TRBJ2-5 NA TRBV3-1
CSARDQANEAFF TGCAGTGCTAGAGACCAGGCCAATGAAGCTTTCTTT NA TRBJ1-1 NA TRBV20-1
CASSLAGLKLTDTQYF TGTGCCAGCAGCCTAGCGGGGTTAAAACTCACAGATACGCAGTATTTT TRBD2 TRBJ2-3 many TRBV5-4
CASSLVPSWGTDTQYF TGTGCCAGCAGCTTAGTGCCTAGCTGGGGCACAGATACGCAGTATTTT NA TRBJ2-3 many TRBV7-6
CASRGTGVTGELFF TGTGCCAGTCGCGGGACGGGGGTCACCGGGGAGCTGTTTTTT NA TRBJ2-2 few TRBV19
CASSPRQGSYEQYF TGTGCCAGCAGCCCCCGACAGGGGAGCTACGAGCAGTACTTC TRBD1 TRBJ2-7 many TRBV7-2
CASSEHGVTEAFF TGTGCCAGCAGCGAACACGGGGTCACTGAAGCTTTCTTT NA TRBJ1-1 many TRBV7-2
CASSDGRRGQETQYF TGCGCCAGCAGCGACGGAAGGAGGGGCCAAGAGACCCAGTACTTC NA TRBJ2-5 NA TRBV5-1
CASSSIETGLDEAFF TGTGCCAGCAGCTCTATCGAGACAGGGCTGGATGAAGCTTTCTTT TRBD1 TRBJ1-1 NA TRBV6-2/TRBV6-3
CASTGGFTDTQYF TGTGCCAGCACGGGGGGGTTTACAGATACGCAGTATTTT TRBD2 TRBJ2-3 many TRBV28
CASSGDQGFYGYTF TGTGCCAGCAGCGGCGACCAGGGCTTCTATGGCTACACCTTC NA TRBJ1-2 NA TRBV5-4
CSARDIGAGEVYEQYF TGCAGTGCTAGAGATATAGGAGCGGGAGAAGTCTACGAGCAGTACTTC TRBD2 TRBJ2-7 many TRBV20-1
CASRHEPGGNQPQHF TGCGCCAGCAGACACGAGCCGGGGGGCAATCAGCCCCAGCATTTT NA TRBJ1-5 few TRBV5-1
CASSERRQGRTGANVLTF TGTGCCAGCAGTGAACGTAGGCAGGGGAGGACTGGGGCCAACGTCCTGACTTTC NA TRBJ2-6 many TRBV6-1
CASSQGTSGALGETQYF TGCGCCAGCAGCCAAGGGACTAGCGGAGCCCTGGGGGAGACCCAGTACTTC TRBD2 TRBJ2-5 NA TRBV4-3
CASSLPGTGRYYEQYF TGCGCCAGCAGCTTGCCCGGGACAGGGCGTTACTACGAGCAGTACTTC TRBD1 TRBJ2-7 many TRBV5-1
CASSSLLREGETQYF TGTGCCAGCAGTTCATTGCTGCGAGAGGGCGAGACCCAGTACTTC NA TRBJ2-5 NA TRBV27
CSARDPAGGILEQFF TGCAGTGCTAGAGATCCGGCGGGGGGGATATTAGAGCAGTTCTTC TRBD2 TRBJ2-1 few TRBV20-1
CASSSPLTGKGIQYF TGTGCCAGCAGCTCCCCTCTGACCGGGAAAGGCATTCAGTACTTC NA TRBJ2-4 few TRBV7-9
CASSLTFGTGEDEQYF TGTGCCAGCAGCTTAACTTTCGGGACAGGGGAAGACGAGCAGTACTTC TRBD1 TRBJ2-7 few TRBV7-3